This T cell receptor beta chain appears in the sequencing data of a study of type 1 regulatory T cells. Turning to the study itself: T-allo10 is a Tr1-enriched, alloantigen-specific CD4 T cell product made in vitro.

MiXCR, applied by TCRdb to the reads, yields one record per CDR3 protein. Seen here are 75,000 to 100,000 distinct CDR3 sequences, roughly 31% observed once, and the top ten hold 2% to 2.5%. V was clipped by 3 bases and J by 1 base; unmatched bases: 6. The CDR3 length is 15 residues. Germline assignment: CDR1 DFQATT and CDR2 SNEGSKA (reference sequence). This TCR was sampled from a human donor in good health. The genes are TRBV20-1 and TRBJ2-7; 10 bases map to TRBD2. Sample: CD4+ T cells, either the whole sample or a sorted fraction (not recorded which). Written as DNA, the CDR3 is TGCAGTGCTAGCCGACTAGCGGGTCGTTCCTACGAGCAGTACTTC. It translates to CSASRLAGRSYEQYF.